The entry below describes one T cell receptor beta chain. The data were obtained in a study of chemoradiotherapy in HPV16-positive cancers. Only in-frame clones appear in the TCRdb table, and some are missing; sequencing was by immunoSEQ multiplex PCR. The table lists several thousand clones, less than 85% of them singletons. The CDR3 loop spans 15 amino acids. Unmatched junction bases numbered 8, after V lost 6 bases and J lost 5 bases. CDR1 and CDR2 from the germline V gene are SEHNR and FQNEAQ (reference sequence). This material was acquired from a patient who underwent chemoradiotherapy. The V call is TRBV7-9, the J call TRBJ2-3, with 10 bases that match TRBD2. The receptor was isolated from a human donor with HPV-associated anogenital cancer. The CDR3 loop reads CASSQLAGDIDTQYF. The CDR3 DNA reads TGTGCCAGCAGTCAGCTAGCGGGAGACATAGATACGCAGTATTTT.